This T cell receptor beta chain stems from a study of CD8+ T cells in alopecia areata. Study context: It was 6 to 18 months of tofacitinib, and then there were 6 months off drug. Findings and caveats of the study: Tofacitinib significantly lowered scalp clonality and expanded CD8+ clones among the top 100.

Reverse transcription of extracted RNA yielded cDNA, which provided the sequencing template. Generated by immunoSEQ multiplex PCR, the TCRdb table keeps only in-frame clones and is missing some. The sample gives about 220,000 clones, less than 75% of which show up once; more than 1.5% is in the top ten. The treatment: oral pan-JAK inhibitor, 5-10 mg twice daily. Punch biopsies of lesional scalp, plus peripheral blood, were taken from alopecia areata patients. A FACSAria was used to sort CD4+ and CD8+ T cells. These cells came from PBMCs. CDR1 and CDR2 from the germline V gene are GTSNPN and SVGIG (reference sequence). V was trimmed by 4 bases and J by 0 bases, leaving 9 bases between them. The CDR3 spans 14 residues. As regards this clone: Antigen: not known.

This TCR was sampled from a human donor with alopecia areata. Sequenced material: CD4+ T cells sorted from blood, taken at week 4, from a patient treated with tofacitinib. The rearrangement uses TRBV30 and TRBJ1-4; D may be TRBD1 (5 bases). The CDR3 sequence is CAWTRQSTNEKLFF. In DNA, the CDR3 is TGTGCCTGGACTCGACAGTCAACTAATGAAAAACTGTTTTTT.